This T cell receptor (beta chain) comes out of a study of blood T cell repertoires in COVID-19. The protocol was immunoSEQ multiplex PCR, while the TCRdb copy is restricted to in-frame clones and leaves out a portion. This table holds about 240,000 clones, approximately 78% found once. The receptor was isolated from a woman aged 55-69 years with active or convalescent COVID-19. Sequenced sample: peripheral blood.

CDR3 sequence: CASSLALQYSGANVLTF. The DNA for the CDR3 is TGTGCCAGCAGCTTAGCGCTACAGTACTCTGGGGCCAACGTCCTGACTTTC. This chain joins TRBV7-9 and TRBJ2-6; no reliable D call. The V and J ends lost 0 bases and 0 bases respectively, with 9 bases between them. Germline CDR1 is SEHNR and CDR2 is FQNEAQ (reference sequence). This CDR3 has 17 amino acids. Full variable domain (rest looked up from reference TRBV7-9 and TRBJ2-6): DTGVSQNPRHKITKRGQNVTFRCDPISEHNRLYWYRQTLGQGPEFLTYFQNEAQLEKSRLLSDRFSAERPKGSFSTLEIQRTEQGDSAMYLCASSLALQYSGANVLTFGAGSRLTVL.